This T cell receptor beta chain is from a study of tumor-infiltrating lymphocytes in primary liver carcinoma. It was from approximately 20-30 mg of unsorted bulk tissue that RNA and DNA were co-extracted. Donors underwent surgery for histopathologically diagnosed primary liver carcinoma. This clonotype was seen ten or more times. CDR3 length: 16 residues. With V trimmed by 5 bases and J by 7 bases, 9 bases remained unmatched. Per the germline V gene, CDR1 is MNHNS and CDR2 is SASEGT. TCR beta cDNA was prepared out of about 530 ng total RNA by means of a constant-region primer. Libraries covering TCR beta were generated through three nested multiplex PCR rounds (using a slightly modified ARM-PCR). It was with TRBV1-TRBV30 forward primers and a C-beta reverse primer that the first two PCR rounds were run, at approximately 10 cycles each. TCRdb re-called the multiplex PCR reads with MiXCR, one entry per CDR3 protein. This sample has 90,000 to 150,000 distinct CDR3 sequences, with about two thirds found just once.

V gene TRBV6-1 combines with J gene TRBJ2-7; TRBD2 matches at 15 bases. The material sequenced was tumor-adjacent normal liver tissue. This receptor was taken from a woman aged 55-70 years with primary liver carcinoma and hepatitis B virus infection. For the CDR3, the DNA is TGTGCCAGCAGTCCCCCGGGACTAGCGGGAGGAAAGGAGCAGTACTTC. This encodes CASSPPGLAGGKEQYF.